This T cell receptor (beta chain) was recorded in a study of blood T cells in healthy people across ages. Findings and limits, study-wide: In long-lived donors, naive CD4+ cell counts and diversity exceeded those of aged donors. The lack of PBMC sorting stopped any conclusive naive versus antigen-experienced comparison. Observed TCR beta diversity per million T cells went down as age went up. This fall followed a roughly linear course with age.

V lost 6 bases to trimming and J lost 5 bases, with 11 bases between them. The germline gives CDR1 MNHEY, CDR2 SVGAGI. This CDR3 has 13 residues. A second roughly 6 to 11 cycle PCR used barcoded and J-beta primers. TCRdb used MiXCR to reprocess the 5' RACE reads, holding one entry per CDR3 protein. The sample consists of about 1.1 million distinct CDR3 sequences, approximately 38% of them appearing once. For this clonotype: Its antigen is not identified.

This TCR came from a young man in good health. Sequenced sample: blood. The chain combines TRBV6-5 with TRBJ2-1, with TRBD1 as a possible D gene (6 bases). The CDR3 sequence: CASSRDIDNEQFF. The DNA of the CDR3 is TGTGCCAGCAGCCGGGACATTGACAATGAGCAGTTCTTC.